This record looks at one T cell receptor (beta chain) sequence and its context. The sample holds other DNA sequences that translate to the same CDR3. The germline V gene has CDR1 SEHNR and CDR2 FQNEAQ (reference sequence). The CDR3 contains 12 residues. Trimming stripped 5 bases from V and 9 bases from J, with 11 bases between. This sample is part of a study of blood T cell repertoires in COVID-19. Profiled with immunoSEQ multiplex PCR; TCRdb holds only in-frame clones, not every one. The sample lists 250,000 to 350,000 clones; around 90% were seen once. Participants were placed into cohorts based on the clinical history they reported.

Sequences were obtained from PBMCs or T cells enriched from blood (not recorded which). This clonotype was obtained from a man aged 55 to 70 who had recovered from COVID-19. V usage is TRBV7-9 and J usage is TRBJ1-5; D is unresolved. Here the CDR3 DNA reads TGTGCCAGCAGCCCACTAGGTCGGCCCCAGCATTTT. It yields the protein CASSPLGRPQHF.